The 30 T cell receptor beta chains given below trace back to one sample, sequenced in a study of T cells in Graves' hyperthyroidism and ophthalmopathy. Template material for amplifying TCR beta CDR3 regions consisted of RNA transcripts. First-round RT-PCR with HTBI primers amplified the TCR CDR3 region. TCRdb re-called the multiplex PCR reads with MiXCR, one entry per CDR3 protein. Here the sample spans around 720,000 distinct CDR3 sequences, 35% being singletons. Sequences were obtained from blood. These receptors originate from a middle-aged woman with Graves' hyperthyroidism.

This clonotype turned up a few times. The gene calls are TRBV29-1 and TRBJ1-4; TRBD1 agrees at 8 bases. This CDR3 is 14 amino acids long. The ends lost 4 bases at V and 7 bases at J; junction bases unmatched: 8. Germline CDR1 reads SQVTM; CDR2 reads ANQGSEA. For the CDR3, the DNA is TGCAGCGTTGCGGCAGGGGGCGCATCTGAAAAACTGTTTTTT. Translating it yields CSVAAGGASEKLFF.

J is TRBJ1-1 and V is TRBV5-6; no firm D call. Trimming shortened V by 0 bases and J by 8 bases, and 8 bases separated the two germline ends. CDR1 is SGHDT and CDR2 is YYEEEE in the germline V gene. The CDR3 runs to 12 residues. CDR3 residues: CASSLEQTEAFF. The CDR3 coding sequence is TGTGCCAGCAGCTTGGAACAGACAGAAGCTTTCTTT.

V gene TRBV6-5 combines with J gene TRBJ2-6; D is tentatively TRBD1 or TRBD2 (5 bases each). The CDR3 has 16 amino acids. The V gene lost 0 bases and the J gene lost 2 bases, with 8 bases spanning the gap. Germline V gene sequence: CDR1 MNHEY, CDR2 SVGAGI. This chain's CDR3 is CASSYSGETGANVLTF. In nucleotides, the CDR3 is TGTGCCAGCAGTTACTCGGGGGAGACTGGGGCCAACGTCCTGACTTTC.

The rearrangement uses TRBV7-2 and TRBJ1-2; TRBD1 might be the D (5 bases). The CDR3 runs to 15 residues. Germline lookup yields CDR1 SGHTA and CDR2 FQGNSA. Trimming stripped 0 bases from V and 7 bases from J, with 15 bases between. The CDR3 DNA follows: TGTGCCAGCAGCTTAGCCCTCGGGGGATCCGGTGGCTACACCTTC. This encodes CASSLALGGSGGYTF. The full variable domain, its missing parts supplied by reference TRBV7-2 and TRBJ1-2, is GAGVSQSPSNKVTEKGKDVELRCDPISGHTALYWYRQSLGQGLEFLIYFQGNSAPDKSGLPSDRFSAERTGGSVSTLTIQRTQQEDSAVYLCASSLALGGSGGYTFGSGTRLTVV.

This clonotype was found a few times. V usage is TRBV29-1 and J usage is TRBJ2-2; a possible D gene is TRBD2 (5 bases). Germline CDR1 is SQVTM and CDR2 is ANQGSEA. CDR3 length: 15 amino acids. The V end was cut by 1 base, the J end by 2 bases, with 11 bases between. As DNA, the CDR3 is TGCAGCGTTGAAGTCTTCCGGGGAAACACCGGGGAGCTGTTTTTT. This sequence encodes CSVEVFRGNTGELFF.

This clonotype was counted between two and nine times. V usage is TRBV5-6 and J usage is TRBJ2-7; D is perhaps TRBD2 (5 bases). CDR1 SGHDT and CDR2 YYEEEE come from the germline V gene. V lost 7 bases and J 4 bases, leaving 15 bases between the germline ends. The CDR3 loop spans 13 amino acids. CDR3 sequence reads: CASSPQRGYEQYF. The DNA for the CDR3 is TGTGCCAGCTCACCACAAAGAGGGTACGAGCAGTACTTC.

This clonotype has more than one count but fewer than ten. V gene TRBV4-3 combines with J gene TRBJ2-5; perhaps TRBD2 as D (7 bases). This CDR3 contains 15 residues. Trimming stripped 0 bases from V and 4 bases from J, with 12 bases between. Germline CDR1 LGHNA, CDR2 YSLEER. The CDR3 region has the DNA TGCGCCAGCAGCCAAGATTCAGGGGAGGGAGAGACCCAGTACTTC. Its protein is CASSQDSGEGETQYF.

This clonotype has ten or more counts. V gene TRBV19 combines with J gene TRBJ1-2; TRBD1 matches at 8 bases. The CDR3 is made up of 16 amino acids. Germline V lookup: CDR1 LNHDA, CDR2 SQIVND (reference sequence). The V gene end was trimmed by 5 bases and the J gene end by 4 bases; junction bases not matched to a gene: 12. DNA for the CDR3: TGTGCCAGTAGTCGTGGACAGGGCCAGGAGAGCTATGGCTACACCTTC. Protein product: CASSRGQGQESYGYTF.

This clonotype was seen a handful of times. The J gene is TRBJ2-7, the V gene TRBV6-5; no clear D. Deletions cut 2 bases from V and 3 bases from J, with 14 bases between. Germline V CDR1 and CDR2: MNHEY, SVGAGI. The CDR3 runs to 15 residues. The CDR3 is CASSYLRRRGYEQYF. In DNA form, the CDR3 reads TGTGCCAGCAGTTACCTCCGGAGACGAGGCTACGAGCAGTACTTC.

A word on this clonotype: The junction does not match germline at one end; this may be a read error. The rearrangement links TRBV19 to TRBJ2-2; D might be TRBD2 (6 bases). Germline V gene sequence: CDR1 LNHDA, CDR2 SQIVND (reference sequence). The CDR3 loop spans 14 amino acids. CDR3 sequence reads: CASSPSSGTGGLFF. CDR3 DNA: TGTGCCAGTAGTCCCTCTTCCGGCACCGGGGGGCTGTTTTTT.

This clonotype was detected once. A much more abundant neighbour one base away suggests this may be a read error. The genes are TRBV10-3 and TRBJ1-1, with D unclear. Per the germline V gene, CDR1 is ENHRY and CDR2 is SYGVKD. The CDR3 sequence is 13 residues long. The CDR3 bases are TGTGCCGTCAGTGGGTCCGAATACCCAAAAGCTTTCTTT. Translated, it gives CAVSGSEYPKAFF.

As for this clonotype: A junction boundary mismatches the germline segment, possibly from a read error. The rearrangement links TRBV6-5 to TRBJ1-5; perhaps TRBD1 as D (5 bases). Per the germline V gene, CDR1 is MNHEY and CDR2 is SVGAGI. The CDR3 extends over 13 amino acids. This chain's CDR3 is CAISYERGQPQHF. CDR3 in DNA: TGTGCCATCAGTTACGAGAGGGGTCAGCCCCAGCATTTT.

CDR3 loop: CSWQGGGYTF. The DNA for the CDR3 is TGCAGCTGGCAGGGTGGTGGCTACACCTTC. The chain combines TRBV29-1 with TRBJ1-2; a weak D match, TRBD1 (5 bases). Germline lookup yields CDR1 SQVTM and CDR2 ANQGSEA. The CDR3 has 10 residues. V lost 8 bases and J 7 bases, leaving 11 bases between the germline ends.

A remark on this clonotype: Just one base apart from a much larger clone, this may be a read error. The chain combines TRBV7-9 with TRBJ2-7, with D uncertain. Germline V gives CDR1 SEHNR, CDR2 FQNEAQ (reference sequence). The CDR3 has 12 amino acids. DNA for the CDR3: TGTGCCAGCACCCTCACGCCCTACGAGCGGTACTTC. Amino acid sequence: CASTLTPYERYF.

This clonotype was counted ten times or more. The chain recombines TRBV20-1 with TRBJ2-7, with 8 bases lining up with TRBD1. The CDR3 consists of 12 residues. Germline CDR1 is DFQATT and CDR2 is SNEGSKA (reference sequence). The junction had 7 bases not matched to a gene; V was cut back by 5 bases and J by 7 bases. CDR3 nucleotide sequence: TGCAGTGCTGGACAGGGTAAGGGGGAGCAGTACTTC. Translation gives CSAGQGKGEQYF.

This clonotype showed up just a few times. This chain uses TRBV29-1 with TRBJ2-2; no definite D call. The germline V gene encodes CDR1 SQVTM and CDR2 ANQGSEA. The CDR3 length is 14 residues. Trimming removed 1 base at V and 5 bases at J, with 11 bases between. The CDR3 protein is CSVEVWAETGELFF. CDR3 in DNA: TGCAGCGTTGAAGTTTGGGCAGAGACCGGGGAGCTGTTTTTT.

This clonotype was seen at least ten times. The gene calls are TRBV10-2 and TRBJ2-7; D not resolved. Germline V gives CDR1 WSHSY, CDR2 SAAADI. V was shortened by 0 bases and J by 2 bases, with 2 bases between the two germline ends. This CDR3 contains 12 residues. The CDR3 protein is CASSESAYEQYF. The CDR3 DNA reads TGCGCCAGCAGTGAGTCGGCCTACGAGCAGTACTTC.

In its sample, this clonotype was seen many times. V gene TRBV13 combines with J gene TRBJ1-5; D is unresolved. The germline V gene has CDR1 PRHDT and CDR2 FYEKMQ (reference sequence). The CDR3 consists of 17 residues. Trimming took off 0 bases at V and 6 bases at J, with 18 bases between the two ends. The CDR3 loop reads CASSLGYQPGEVQPQHF. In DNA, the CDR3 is TGTGCCAGCAGCTTAGGCTATCAGCCCGGGGAGGTTCAGCCCCAGCATTTT.

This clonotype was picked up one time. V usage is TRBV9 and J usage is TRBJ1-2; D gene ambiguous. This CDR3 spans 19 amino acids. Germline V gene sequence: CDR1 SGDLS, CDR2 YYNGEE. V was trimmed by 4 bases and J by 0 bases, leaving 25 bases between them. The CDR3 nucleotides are TGTGCCAGCAGCCAAGATCATCCCTTCCTAGATATAACTAACTATGGCTACACCTTC. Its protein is CASSQDHPFLDITNYGYTF.

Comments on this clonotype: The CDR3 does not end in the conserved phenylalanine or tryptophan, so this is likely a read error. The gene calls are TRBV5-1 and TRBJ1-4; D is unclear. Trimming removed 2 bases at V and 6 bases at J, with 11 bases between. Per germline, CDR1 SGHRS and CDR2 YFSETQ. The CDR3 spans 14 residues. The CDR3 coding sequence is TGCGCCAGCAGCTTATTCGAAGGTGATGAAAAACTGTTTCTT. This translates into CASSLFEGDEKLFL.

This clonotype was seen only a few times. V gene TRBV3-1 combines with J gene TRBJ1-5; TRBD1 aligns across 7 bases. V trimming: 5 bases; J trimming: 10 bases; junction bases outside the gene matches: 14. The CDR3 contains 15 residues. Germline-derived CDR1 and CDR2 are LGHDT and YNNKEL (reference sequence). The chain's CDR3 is CASSSTGTDIGPQHF. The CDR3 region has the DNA TGTGCCAGCAGCTCTACCGGGACAGACATAGGTCCCCAGCATTTT.

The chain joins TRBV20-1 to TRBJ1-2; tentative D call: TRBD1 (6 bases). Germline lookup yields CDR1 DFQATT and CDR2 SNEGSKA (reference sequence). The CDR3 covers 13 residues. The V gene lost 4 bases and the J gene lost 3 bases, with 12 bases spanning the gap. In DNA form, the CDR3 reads TGCAGTGCTAAGGCAGGGGATGACTATGGCTACACCTTC. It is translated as CSAKAGDDYGYTF.

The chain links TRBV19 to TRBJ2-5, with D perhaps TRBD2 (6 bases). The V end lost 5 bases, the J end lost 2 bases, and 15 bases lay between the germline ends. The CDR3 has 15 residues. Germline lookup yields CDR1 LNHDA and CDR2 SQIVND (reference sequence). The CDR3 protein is CASSPSPGEQETQYF. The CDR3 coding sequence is TGTGCCAGTAGTCCCTCCCCGGGAGAACAAGAGACCCAGTACTTC. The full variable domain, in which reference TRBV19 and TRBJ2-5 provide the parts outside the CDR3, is DGGITQSPKYLFRKEGQNVTLSCEQNLNHDAMYWYRQDPGQGLRLIYYSQIVNDFQKGDIAEGYSVSREKKESFPLTVTSAQKNPTAFYLCASSPSPGEQETQYFGPGTRLLVL.

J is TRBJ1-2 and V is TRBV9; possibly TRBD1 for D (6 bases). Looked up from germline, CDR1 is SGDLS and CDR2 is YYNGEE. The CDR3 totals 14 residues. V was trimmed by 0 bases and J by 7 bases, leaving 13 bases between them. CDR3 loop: CASSVGGGYGGYTF. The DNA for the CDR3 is TGTGCCAGCAGCGTAGGGGGGGGCTACGGTGGCTACACCTTC.

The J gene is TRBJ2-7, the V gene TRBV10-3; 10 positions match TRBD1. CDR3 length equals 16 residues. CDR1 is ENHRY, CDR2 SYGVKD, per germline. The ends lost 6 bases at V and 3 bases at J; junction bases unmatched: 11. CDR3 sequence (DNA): TGTGCCATCAGACCCCCAGGGACAGGGGAGATCTACGAGCAGTACTTC. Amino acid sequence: CAIRPPGTGEIYEQYF.

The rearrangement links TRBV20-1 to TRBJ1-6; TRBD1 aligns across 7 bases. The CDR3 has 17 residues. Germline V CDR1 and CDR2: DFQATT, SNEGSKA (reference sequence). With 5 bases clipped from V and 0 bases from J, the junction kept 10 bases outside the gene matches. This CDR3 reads CSARDSLSSSYNSPLHF. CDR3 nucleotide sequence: TGCAGTGCTCGGGACAGTCTAAGTAGCTCCTATAATTCACCCCTCCACTTT.

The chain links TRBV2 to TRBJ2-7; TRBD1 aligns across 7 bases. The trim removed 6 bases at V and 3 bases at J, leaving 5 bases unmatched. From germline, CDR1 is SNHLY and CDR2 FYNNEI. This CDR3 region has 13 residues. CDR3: CASSKGQNYEQYF. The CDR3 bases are TGTGCCAGCAGCAAGGGACAGAACTACGAGCAGTACTTC.

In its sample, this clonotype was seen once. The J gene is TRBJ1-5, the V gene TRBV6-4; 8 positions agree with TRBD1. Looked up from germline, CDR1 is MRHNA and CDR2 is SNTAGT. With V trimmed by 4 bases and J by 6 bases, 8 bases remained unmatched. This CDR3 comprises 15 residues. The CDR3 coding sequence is TGTGCCAGCAGTGGCCCGACAGGGGAAGTTCAGCCCCAGCATTTT. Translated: CASSGPTGEVQPQHF.

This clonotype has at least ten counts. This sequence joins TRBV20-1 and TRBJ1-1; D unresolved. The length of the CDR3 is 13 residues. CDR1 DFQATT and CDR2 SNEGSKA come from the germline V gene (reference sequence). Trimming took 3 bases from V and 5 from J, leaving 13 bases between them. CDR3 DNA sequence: TGCAGTGCTAGCACCCGGGGAGGGACTGAAGCTTTCTTT. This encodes CSASTRGGTEAFF.

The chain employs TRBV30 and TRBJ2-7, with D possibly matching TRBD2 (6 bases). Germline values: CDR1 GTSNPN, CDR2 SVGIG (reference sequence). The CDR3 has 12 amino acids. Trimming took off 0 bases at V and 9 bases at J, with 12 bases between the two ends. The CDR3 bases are TGTGCCTGGAGTGTAGGCGGGATGGCGCAGTACTTC. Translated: CAWSVGGMAQYF.